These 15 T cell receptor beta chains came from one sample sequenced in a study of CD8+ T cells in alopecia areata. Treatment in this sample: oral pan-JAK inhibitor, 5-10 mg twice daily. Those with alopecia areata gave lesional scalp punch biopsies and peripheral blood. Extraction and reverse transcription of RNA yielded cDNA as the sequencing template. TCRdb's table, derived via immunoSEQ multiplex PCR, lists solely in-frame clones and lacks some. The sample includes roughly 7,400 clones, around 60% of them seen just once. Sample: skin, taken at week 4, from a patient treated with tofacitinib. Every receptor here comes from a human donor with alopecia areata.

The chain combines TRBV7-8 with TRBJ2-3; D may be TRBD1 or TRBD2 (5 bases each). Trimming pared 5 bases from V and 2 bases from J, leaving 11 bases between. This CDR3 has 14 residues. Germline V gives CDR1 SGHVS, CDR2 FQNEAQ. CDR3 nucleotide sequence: TGTGCCAGCAGCAAGGGACGGTACACAGATACGCAGTATTTT. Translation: CASSKGRYTDTQYF.

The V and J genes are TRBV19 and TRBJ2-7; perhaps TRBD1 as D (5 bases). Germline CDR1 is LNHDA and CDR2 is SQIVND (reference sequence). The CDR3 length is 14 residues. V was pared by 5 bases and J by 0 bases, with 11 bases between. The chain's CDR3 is CASSEDRDSYEQYF. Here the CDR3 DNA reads TGTGCCAGTAGTGAAGACAGAGACTCCTACGAGCAGTACTTC.

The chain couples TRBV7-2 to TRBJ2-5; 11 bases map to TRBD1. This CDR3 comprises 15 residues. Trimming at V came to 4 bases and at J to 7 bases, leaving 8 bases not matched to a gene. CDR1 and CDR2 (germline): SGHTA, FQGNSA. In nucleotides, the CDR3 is TGTGCCAGCAGCTCCGGACAGGGGGCGATGGGGACCCAGTACTTC. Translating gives CASSSGQGAMGTQYF.

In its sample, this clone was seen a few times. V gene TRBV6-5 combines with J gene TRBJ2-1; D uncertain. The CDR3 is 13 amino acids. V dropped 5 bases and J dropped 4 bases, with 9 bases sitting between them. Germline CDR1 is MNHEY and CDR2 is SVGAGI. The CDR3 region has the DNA TGTGCCAGCAGTGGAACCGATTACAATGAGCAGTTCTTC. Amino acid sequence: CASSGTDYNEQFF.

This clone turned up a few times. CDR3 amino acids: CASSSTSSTGELFF. In nucleotides, the CDR3 is TGTGCCAGCAGCTCCACTTCTAGCACCGGGGAGCTGTTTTTT. The chain recombines TRBV5-4 with TRBJ2-2, with no clear D. The CDR3 consists of 14 residues. The V gene's germline CDR1 is SGHNT and CDR2 YYREEE (reference sequence). V lost 3 bases to trimming and J lost 4 bases, with 10 bases between them.

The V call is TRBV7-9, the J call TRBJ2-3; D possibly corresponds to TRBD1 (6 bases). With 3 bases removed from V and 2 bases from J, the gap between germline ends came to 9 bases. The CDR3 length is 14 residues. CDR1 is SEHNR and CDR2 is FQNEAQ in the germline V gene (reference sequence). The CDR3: CASSFGQNTDTQYF. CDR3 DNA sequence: TGTGCCAGCAGCTTTGGACAGAACACAGATACGCAGTATTTT.

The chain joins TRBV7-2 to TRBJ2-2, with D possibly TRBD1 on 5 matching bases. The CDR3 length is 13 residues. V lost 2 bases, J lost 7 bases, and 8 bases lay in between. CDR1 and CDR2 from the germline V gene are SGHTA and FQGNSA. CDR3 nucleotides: TGTGCCAGCAGCTTACGAAGGGGCGGGGAGCTGTTTTTT. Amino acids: CASSLRRGGELFF.

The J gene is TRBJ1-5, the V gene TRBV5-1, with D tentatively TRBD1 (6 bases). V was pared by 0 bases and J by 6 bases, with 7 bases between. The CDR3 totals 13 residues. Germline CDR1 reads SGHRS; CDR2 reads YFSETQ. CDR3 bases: TGCGCCAGCAGCTTGGCAGGGGTTCAGCCCCAGCATTTT. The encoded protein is CASSLAGVQPQHF.

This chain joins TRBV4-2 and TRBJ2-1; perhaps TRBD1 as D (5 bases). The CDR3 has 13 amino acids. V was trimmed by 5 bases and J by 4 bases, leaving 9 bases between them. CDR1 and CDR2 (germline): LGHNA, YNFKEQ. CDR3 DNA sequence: TGTGCCAGCAGCGCTACAGGTTACAATGAGCAGTTCTTC. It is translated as CASSATGYNEQFF.

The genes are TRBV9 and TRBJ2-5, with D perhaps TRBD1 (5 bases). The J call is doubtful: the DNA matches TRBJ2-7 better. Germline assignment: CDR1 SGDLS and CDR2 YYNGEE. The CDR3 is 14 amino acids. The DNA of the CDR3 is TGTGCCAGCAGCGCCCTACAGGAAACCTACGAGCAGTACTTC. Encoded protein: CASSALQETYEQYF.

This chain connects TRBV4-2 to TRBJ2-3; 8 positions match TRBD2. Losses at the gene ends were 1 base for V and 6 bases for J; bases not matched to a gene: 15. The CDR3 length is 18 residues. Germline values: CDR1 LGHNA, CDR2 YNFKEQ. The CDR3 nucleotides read TGTGCCAGCAGCCAAGCCTCAGGCGGCGGGGGGTTCGTTGATACGCAGTATTTT. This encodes CASSQASGGGGFVDTQYF.

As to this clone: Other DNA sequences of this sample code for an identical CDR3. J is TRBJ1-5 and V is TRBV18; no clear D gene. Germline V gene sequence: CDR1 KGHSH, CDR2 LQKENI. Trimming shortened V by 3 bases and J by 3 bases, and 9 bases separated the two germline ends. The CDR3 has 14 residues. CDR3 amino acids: CASSPWAFNQPQHF. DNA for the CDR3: TGTGCCAGCTCACCCTGGGCATTCAATCAGCCCCAGCATTTT.

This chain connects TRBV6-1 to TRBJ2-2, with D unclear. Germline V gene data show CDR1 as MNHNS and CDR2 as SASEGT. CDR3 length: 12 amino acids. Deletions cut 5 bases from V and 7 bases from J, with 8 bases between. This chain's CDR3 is CASSLVDGELFF. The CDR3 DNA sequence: TGTGCCAGCAGTTTAGTGGACGGGGAGCTGTTTTTT.

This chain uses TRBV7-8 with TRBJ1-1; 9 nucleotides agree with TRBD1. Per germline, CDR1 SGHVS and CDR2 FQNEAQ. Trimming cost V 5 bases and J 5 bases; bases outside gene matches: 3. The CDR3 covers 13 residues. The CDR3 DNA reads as TGTGCCAGCAGCGGGGACAGGGAAACTGAAGCTTTCTTT. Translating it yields CASSGDRETEAFF.

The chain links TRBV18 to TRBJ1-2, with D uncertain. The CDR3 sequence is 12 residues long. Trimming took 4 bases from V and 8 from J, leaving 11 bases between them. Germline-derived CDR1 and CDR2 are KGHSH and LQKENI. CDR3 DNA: TGTGCCAGCTCACAAGCGGTCGGCGGCTACACCTTC. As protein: CASSQAVGGYTF.